This TCR beta chain was identified in a study of shared clonotypes between healthy human individuals (dated by TCRdb to 2018 to 2021). Broadly, across the study: The cohort comprised a couple of women and a few men aged 18 to 49 years. Leukapheresis yielded between about 0.94 and 9 billion PBMCs per donor. To increase sequencing depth and limit assay-specific biases, different laboratories used diverse techniques to prepare libraries and sequence TCR repertoires. Per donor, three plates each were used for CD4 naive and CD4 memory, two for CD8 naive, and one for CD8 memory. To estimate repertoire size and how much clonotypes are shared between individuals, the study performed deep sequencing of blood TCR repertoires from five healthy adults. The study at large found these results: Pairwise subsampling indicated that sequencing depth was expected to affect the degree of clonotype sharing among donors. Naive subsets generally had larger estimated clonotype richness than memory subsets did. Sampling was restricted to blood, and TCR repertoires in tissues likely differ from the TCR repertoires found in blood. Incomplete sequencing was indicated by rarefaction of sorted-subset datasets, despite the large sequencing depth. Across a handful of donors, 4.5% to 6.5% of naive CD4, roughly 3.5% of naive CD8, approximately 2.5% of memory CD4, and approximately 0.4% of memory CD8 clonotypes were shared. Clonotypes shared by all four sorted-subset donors showed higher generation probabilities than non-shared clonotypes. Because the study included only a small number of donors, the genetic and exposure-history diversity represented was limited.

The V end loses 0 bases and the J end loses 4 bases, and a stretch of 8 bases separates them. CDR3 length: 14 amino acids, cysteine to phenylalanine. Solely the CDR3 DNA is kept, with 42 bases framed from the first base. As encoded in the germline V gene (reference sequence), CDR1 is SGHNT while CDR2 is YYREEE. Using the deep immunoSEQ assay, multiplex PCR amplified TCR CDR3 regions from genomic DNA. Genomic DNA extracted from each cell subset was distributed evenly over all wells of several immunoSEQ 96-well plates, and each plate served as one replicate. For sorted subsets, each replicate PCR was loaded with roughly 190 ng genomic DNA, equivalent to roughly 30,000 T cell genomes. Purified libraries were measured with a Qubit 3.0 fluorometer, size-checked on a Bioanalyzer 2100, and measured again with the KAPA Library Quantification kit. Every immunoSEQ 96-well plate was sequenced on a separate single-read 150-cycle Illumina NextSeq 550 flow cell. Turning to the authors' computational methods: Because the immunoSEQ output included only junctional sequences and no quality scores, the filtering could not be the same as the filtering used for full-length reads. To assign V/J genes and CDR3, sequences were annotated using PyIR, a Python wrapper for IgBLAST v1.9, with IMGT germline references. Any read was removed if the V/J assignment was weak (E-value above 1e-6), the CDR3 was missing, or the read contained stop codons, out-of-frame junctions, or ambiguous translated residues. V3J clonotypes were defined as sequences sharing an identical inferred V gene, J gene, and CDR3 amino acid sequence. Percentage overlap between repertoires was calculated by dividing the number of shared unique clonotypes by the size of the smaller repertoire. Three approaches were used to assess repertoire richness: RTK rarefaction, the Chao1 estimator, and Recon v2.1 estimates of unobserved clonotypes. Generation probabilities were computed with OLGA for all TCRbeta clonotypes obtained by the gDNA method from four donors. TCRdb carries this immuneACCESS record with in-frame sequences only. Its versions omit some clonotypes, under half of them owing to an unresolved V gene in the studies checked, with the rest unexplained. V, J and clone size are taken as reported in that table, and D and trimming were inferred from the DNA itself. This sample comprises around 2.1 million clones, about 93% of them detected only once. In total, the top ten clones hold about 1.5% of the sample.

Comments on this clone: The specificity of this receptor is unknown. Base-call qualities are not available, and no considerably larger clone is one nucleotide away.

CD8 naive samples were obtained by positive selection for CCR7 among CD45RO-negative cells, yielding a CD45RA+CCR7+ population from which TemRA cells were excluded. Donors were healthy HIV-negative adults with no recently reported acute infections or vaccinations. Every donor was a Caucasian adult residing in Nashville, Tennessee, USA. Blood was collected by leukapheresis, and PBMCs were isolated by Ficoll-Histopaque density gradient centrifugation and then cryopreserved in liquid nitrogen vapor phase. Purity and quantity of every magnetically sorted T cell population were checked by analytical flow cytometry. Genomic DNA was isolated from each sorted fraction and quantified by UV absorbance on a Nanodrop 2000c.

This clonotype originated in a man in his late teens or twenties in good health. Some clones in this sample may be carry-over from other donors' samples. Input material: naive CD8+ T cells from PBMCs. The cell subset or site tag for this specimen amounts to: CD45RA+CCR7+. Recombination connected TRBV5-4 to TRBJ1-5; no D gene call is confident. The sequence in DNA is TGTGCCAGCAGCTTGGCAGGCGTTAATCAGCCCCAGCATTTT. Its translation is CASSLAGVNQPQHF.